These 5 T cell receptor beta chains share one sample of origin, sequenced in a study of CD4+ T cells in melanoma. Measured with immunoSEQ multiplex PCR; TCRdb has only the in-frame clones, and not every one. The sample holds roughly 18,000 clones; approximately 83% are singletons and the top ten take about 5%. Specimen: cells from a culture (not recorded whether cultured in vitro). The receptors were gathered from a human donor with melanoma.

The chain combines TRBV10-1 with TRBJ1-5; perhaps TRBD1 as D (5 bases). This CDR3 has 18 amino acids. Looked up from germline, CDR1 is WNHNN and CDR2 is SYGVQD (reference sequence). Trimming took off 7 bases at V and 4 bases at J, with 26 bases between the two ends. The CDR3 spells CASTSRRGRHWENQPQHF. CDR3 in DNA: TGCGCCAGCACTTCCCGCCGGGGACGGCATTGGGAGAATCAGCCCCAGCATTTT.

The rearrangement joins TRBV5-4 to TRBJ2-5, with D possibly being TRBD1 (6 bases). Trimming took off 5 bases at V and 4 bases at J, with 12 bases between the two ends. The CDR3 sequence is 13 residues long. From germline, CDR1 is SGHNT and CDR2 YYREEE (reference sequence). For the CDR3, the DNA is TGTGCCAGCAGGGGGGACACCCGAGAGACCCAGTACTTC. The encoded protein is CASRGDTRETQYF. The variable domain in full, with the rest retrieved from reference TRBV5-4 and TRBJ2-5, is ETGVTQSPTHLIKTRGQQVTLRCSSQSGHNTVSWYQQALGQGPQFIFQYYREEENGRGNFPPRFSGLQFPNYSSELNVNALELDDSALYLCASRGDTRETQYFGPGTRLLVL.

This clone was observed a few times. This rearrangement joins TRBV16 to TRBJ1-2; 8 nucleotides line up with TRBD1. Germline V gene lookup returns CDR1 KGHSY and CDR2 FQNENV. The CDR3 has 17 amino acids. Trimming cost V 4 bases and J 0 bases; bases outside gene matches: 10. CDR3 DNA: TGTGCCAGCAGCCGAGCTAGGGGGACAGGCACTAACTATGGCTACACCTTC. Its protein product is CASSRARGTGTNYGYTF. The variable domain in full, with the rest retrieved from reference TRBV16 and TRBJ1-2, is GEEVAQTPKHLVRGEGQKAKLYCAPIKGHSYVFWYQQVLKNEFKFLISFQNENVFDETGMPKERFSAKCLPNSPCSLEIQATKLEDSAVYFCASSRARGTGTNYGYTFGSGTRLTVV.

The V and J genes are TRBV30 and TRBJ1-6; D remains ambiguous. Germline V gives CDR1 GTSNPN, CDR2 SVGIG (reference sequence). The CDR3 contains 16 residues. V shed 0 bases and J shed 6 bases, with 15 bases lying between them. This CDR3 is CAWSVRSGRSNSPLHF. The CDR3 DNA reads as TGTGCCTGGAGTGTACGATCGGGGAGGAGTAATTCACCCCTCCACTTT.

V and J are TRBV5-1 and TRBJ2-7; TRBD1 agrees at 9 bases. Germline CDR1 reads SGHRS; CDR2 reads YFSETQ. The V and J ends lost 0 bases and 0 bases, in that order; junction bases with no gene match: 4. The CDR3 totals 16 residues. CDR3 bases: TGCGCCAGCAGCTTGGGGACAGGGGAAAGCTCCTACGAGCAGTACTTC. Its protein is CASSLGTGESSYEQYF.